This T cell receptor (beta chain) was found in a study of sequential checkpoint blockade in melanoma. Measured with immunoSEQ multiplex PCR; TCRdb has only the in-frame clones, and not every one. The sample shows about 40,000 clones, 70% to 90% of them seen only once. This sample's treatment: randomized to nivolumab then ipilimumab (arm A) or the reverse (arm B). The V and J ends lost 2 bases and 4 bases, in that order; junction bases with no gene match: 2. The CDR3 extends over 15 amino acids. The V gene's germline CDR1 is SGHTA and CDR2 FQGNSA. This clone was seen just once. The material was CD8+ T cells sorted from blood (inferred from file names), obtained from a patient given nivolumab and ipilimumab in sequence. V gene TRBV7-2 combines with J gene TRBJ2-1; 10 positions match TRBD2. This sequence originates from a human donor with melanoma. As DNA, the CDR3 is TGTGCCAGCAGCTTAACTAGCGGGAAGTACAATGAGCAGTTCTTC. Its translation is CASSLTSGKYNEQFF.